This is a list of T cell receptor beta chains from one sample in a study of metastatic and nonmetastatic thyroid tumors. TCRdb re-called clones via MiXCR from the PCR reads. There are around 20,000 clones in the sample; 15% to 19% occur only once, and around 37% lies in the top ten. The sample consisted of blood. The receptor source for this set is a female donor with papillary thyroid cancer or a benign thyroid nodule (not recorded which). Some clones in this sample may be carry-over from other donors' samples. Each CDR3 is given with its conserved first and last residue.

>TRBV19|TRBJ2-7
CASSPSGGYEQYF
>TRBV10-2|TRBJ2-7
CASSEVGSYEQYF
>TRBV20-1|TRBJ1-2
CSADGLGGGMYGYTF
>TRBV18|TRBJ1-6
CASSPLGQGSMNSPLHF
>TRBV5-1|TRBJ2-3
CASSLRSGGTDTQYF
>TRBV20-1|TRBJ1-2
CSARDTGTGDVSGYTF
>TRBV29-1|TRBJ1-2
CSVLTGFYGYTF
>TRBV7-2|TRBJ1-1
CASSLMGATEAFF
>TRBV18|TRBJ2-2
CASSPREGITGELFF
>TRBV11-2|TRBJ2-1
CASSRETSGGQFF
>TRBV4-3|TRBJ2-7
CASSQSAGPLSEQYF
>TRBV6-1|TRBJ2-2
CASRDRGAPNTGELFF
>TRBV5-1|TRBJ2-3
CASSLMTSGTDTQYF
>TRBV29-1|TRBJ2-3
CSLCLAGTDTQYF
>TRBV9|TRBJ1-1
CASSVWDRGTTEAFF
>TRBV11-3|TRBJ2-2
CASSPGTQGTGELFF
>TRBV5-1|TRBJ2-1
CASSSQGTYNEQFF
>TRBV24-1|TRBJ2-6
CATSDSAPGASGANVLTF
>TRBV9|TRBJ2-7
CASSVSRDTGEQYF
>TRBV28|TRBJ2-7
CASGSGPWDGDVEQYF
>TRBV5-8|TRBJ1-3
CASSSGNTIYF
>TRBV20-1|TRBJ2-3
CSASLVAGGLTDTQYF
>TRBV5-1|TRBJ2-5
CASSLVGRAQETQYF
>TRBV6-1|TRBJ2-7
CASSFRGGVEQYF
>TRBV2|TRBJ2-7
CASAGRSYEQYF
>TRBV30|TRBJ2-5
CAWSALYGFQETQYF
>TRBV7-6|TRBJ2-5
CASSRQIGTHQETQYF
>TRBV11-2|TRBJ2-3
CASSLDITDTQYF
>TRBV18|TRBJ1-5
CASSLSRGGGFQPQHF
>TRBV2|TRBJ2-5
CASSVGTGGETQYF
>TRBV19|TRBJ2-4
CASSIEGLKNIQYF